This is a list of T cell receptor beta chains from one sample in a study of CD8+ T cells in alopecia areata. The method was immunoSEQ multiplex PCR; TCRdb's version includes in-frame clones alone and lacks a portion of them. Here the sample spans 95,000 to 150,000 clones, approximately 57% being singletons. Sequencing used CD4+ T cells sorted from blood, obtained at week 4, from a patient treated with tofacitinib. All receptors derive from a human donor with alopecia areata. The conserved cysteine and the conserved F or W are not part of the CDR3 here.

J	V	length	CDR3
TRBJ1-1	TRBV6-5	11	ASNGPLDTEAF
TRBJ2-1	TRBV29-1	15	SVVGLAGSRSYNEQF
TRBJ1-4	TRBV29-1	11	SVEDRRGEKLF
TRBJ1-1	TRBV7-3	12	ASSLVAGNTEAF
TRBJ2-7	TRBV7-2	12	ASSYLVRGYEQY
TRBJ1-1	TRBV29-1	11	SSQWALNTEAF
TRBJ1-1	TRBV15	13	ATSRELGTEKKAF
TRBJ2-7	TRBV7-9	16	ASSLDFFGTSGSYEQY
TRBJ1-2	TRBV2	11	ASSEFFGDGYT
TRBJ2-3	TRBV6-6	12	ASSFEGRTDTQY
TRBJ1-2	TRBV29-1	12	SVDVGTDNYGYT
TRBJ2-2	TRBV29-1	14	SVVYWTGLGTGELF
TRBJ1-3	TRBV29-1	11	SVATGYGNTIY
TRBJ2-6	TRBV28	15	ASSPDRGMSGANVLT
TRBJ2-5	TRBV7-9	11	ASSFGGQETQY
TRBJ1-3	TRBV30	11	AWEQTSGNTIY
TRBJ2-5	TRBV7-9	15	ASSLARTSGRAETQY
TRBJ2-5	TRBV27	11	ASSRSRGETQY
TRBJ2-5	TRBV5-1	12	ASSLSLAGETQY
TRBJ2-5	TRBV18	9	ASSPQETQY
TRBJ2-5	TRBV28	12	ASSTLAGDETQY
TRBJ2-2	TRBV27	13	ASSLWEANTGELF
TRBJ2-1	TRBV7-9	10	ASSLDLNEQF
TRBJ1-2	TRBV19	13	ASSTMTGMRDGYT
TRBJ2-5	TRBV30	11	VQKFLAQETQY
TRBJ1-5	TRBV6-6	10	ASSRDNQPQH
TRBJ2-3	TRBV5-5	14	ASSPGQGAGSDTQY
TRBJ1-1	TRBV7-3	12	ASSLNGGVTEAF
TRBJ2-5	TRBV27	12	ATRELAVGETQY
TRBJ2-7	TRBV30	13	AWRTSGISSYEQY
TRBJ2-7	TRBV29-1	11	SVEGQGEYEQY
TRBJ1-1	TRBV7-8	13	ASSLGTGALTEAF
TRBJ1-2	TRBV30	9	AWSNRYGYT
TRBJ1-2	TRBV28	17	ASSFLGVWDGKANYGYT
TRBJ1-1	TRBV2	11	ASRLTGDTEAF
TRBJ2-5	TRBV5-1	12	ASSRDRDRETQY
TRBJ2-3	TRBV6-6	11	ASNPSGTDTQY
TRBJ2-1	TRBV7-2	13	ASSSTSGIFNEQF
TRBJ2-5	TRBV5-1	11	ASSLDREETQY
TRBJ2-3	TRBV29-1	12	SGRDRGRRDTQY
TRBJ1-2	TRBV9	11	ASSVGVTMGYT
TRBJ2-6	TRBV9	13	ASSVTPSGANVLT
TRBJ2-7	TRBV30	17	AWSVSRDLGLAGPYEQY
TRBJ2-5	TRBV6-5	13	ASSSVGTGRETQY
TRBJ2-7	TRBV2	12	ASSVAGGPDEQY
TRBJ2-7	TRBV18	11	ASSPGLTYEQY
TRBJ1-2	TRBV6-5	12	ASSYLGRGYGYT
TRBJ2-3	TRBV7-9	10	ASSPQPDTQY
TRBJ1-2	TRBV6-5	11	ASRLGQGYGYT
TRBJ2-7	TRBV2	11	ASEKQGTYEQY